Shown below are 28 T cell receptor beta chains from a single sample sequenced in a study of regulatory T cells in long-lasting Graves disease. Both iRepertoire HTBI primers and Arm-PCR of CDR3 regions were used to build the TCR beta libraries. Via MiXCR, TCRdb re-called the multiplex PCR reads, giving one row per CDR3 protein. The sample holds about 440,000 distinct CDR3 sequences, 16% seen once. This sample's time point: newly diagnosed GD, antithyroid drugs for less than 3 months. Preparation of the TCR library used RNA extracted from PBMCs. The sample was also linked to a second study, of T cells in Graves' hyperthyroidism and ophthalmopathy.

This material consisted of peripheral blood mononuclear cells (PBMCs), taken at new diagnosis, from a patient treated with antithyroid drugs. The origin of the receptors is a woman aged 18-29 years with Graves disease.

The chain carries TRBV4-2 and TRBJ2-1; D might be TRBD2 (5 bases). Germline V gene lookup returns CDR1 LGHNA and CDR2 YNFKEQ. Trimming removed 1 base from V and 9 bases from J, with 16 bases in between. This CDR3 region has 15 residues. CDR3 residues: CASSQGVVAQIEQFF. In DNA, the CDR3 is TGTGCCAGCAGCCAAGGAGTGGTAGCGCAAATTGAGCAGTTCTTC.

The CDR3 bases are TGTGCCAGTAGTATAGCTGGTAGCGGCCGCACAGATACGCAGTATTTT. This encodes CASSIAGSGRTDTQYF. The genes are TRBV19 and TRBJ2-3; D is perhaps TRBD2 (6 bases). The germline gives CDR1 LNHDA, CDR2 SQIVND (reference sequence). The V end lost 1 base, the J end lost 1 base, and 12 bases lay between the germline ends. The CDR3 spans 16 residues. The full variable domain, in which reference TRBV19 and TRBJ2-3 provide the parts outside the CDR3, is DGGITQSPKYLFRKEGQNVTLSCEQNLNHDAMYWYRQDPGQGLRLIYYSQIVNDFQKGDIAEGYSVSREKKESFPLTVTSAQKNPTAFYLCASSIAGSGRTDTQYFGPGTRLTVL.

The sample holds many counts of this clonotype. V usage is TRBV9 and J usage is TRBJ2-4; 8 nucleotides line up with TRBD1. The CDR3 loop spans 16 amino acids. The V and J ends lost 4 bases and 1 base, in that order; junction bases with no gene match: 7. Germline V gene lookup returns CDR1 SGDLS and CDR2 YYNGEE. The CDR3, as DNA: TGTGCCAGCAGCACCGGACAGGGTTGGGCCAAAAACATTCAGTACTTC. This codes for CASSTGQGWAKNIQYF. The whole variable domain, remainder taken from reference TRBV9 and TRBJ2-4, is DSGVTQTPKHLITATGQRVTLRCSPRSGDLSVYWYQQSLDQGLQFLIQYYNGEERAKGNILERFSAQQFPDLHSELNLSSLELGDSALYFCASSTGQGWAKNIQYFGAGTRLSVL.

CDR3 bases: TGCAGTGCTATGGGGACAGGGATCTACGAGCAGTACTTC. This codes for CSAMGTGIYEQYF. The V and J genes are TRBV20-1 and TRBJ2-7; 9 bases line up with TRBD1. The CDR3 has 13 amino acids. V shed 4 bases, J shed 3 bases, and the junction held 4 bases outside the gene matches. The germline V gene encodes CDR1 DFQATT and CDR2 SNEGSKA (reference sequence).

This clonotype occurred a few times. The CDR3 here is CASSVVGSTDTQYF. The CDR3 coding sequence is TGTGCCAGCAGCGTAGTCGGGAGCACAGATACGCAGTATTTT. V usage is TRBV9 and J usage is TRBJ2-3; D is undetermined. The ends were cut back, 0 bases at V and 0 bases at J, with 5 bases in the middle. The CDR3 consists of 14 residues. Per the germline V gene, CDR1 is SGDLS and CDR2 is YYNGEE.

This sequence joins TRBV19 and TRBJ2-1, with D perhaps matching TRBD2 (6 bases). Trimming took off 3 bases at V and 1 base at J, with 13 bases between the two ends. The CDR3 loop spans 16 amino acids. Germline V gene sequence: CDR1 LNHDA, CDR2 SQIVND (reference sequence). CDR3 DNA: TGTGCCAGTAGTATCTCTAGTGGGAGGTCCTACAATGAGCAGTTCTTC. Its protein is CASSISSGRSYNEQFF.

This clonotype showed up many times. V usage is TRBV20-1 and J usage is TRBJ2-1; the D is unclear. The CDR3 spans 13 residues. Trimming cost V 3 bases and J 4 bases, with 10 bases left between them. Germline values: CDR1 DFQATT, CDR2 SNEGSKA (reference sequence). DNA of the CDR3: TGCAGTGCTAGCGACCGAAATTACAATGAGCAGTTCTTC. It translates to CSASDRNYNEQFF.

This clonotype was seen many times. The gene calls are TRBV6-2 or TRBV6-3 and TRBJ2-3; weak D call: TRBD1 (5 bases). CDR3 size: 17 residues. Trimming took off 3 bases at V and 4 bases at J, with 20 bases between the two ends. Germline loops: CDR1 MNHEY, CDR2 SVGEGT. The CDR3 spells CASSYRTPTLMPDTQYF. In DNA, the CDR3 is TGTGCCAGCAGTTATAGGACACCAACCTTAATGCCAGATACGCAGTATTTT.

The V call is TRBV4-3, the J call TRBJ2-1; 7 positions match TRBD2. V dropped 0 bases and J dropped 9; count of bases not matched to a gene: 5. Germline V lookup: CDR1 LGHNA, CDR2 YSLEER. CDR3 length: 14 residues. This chain's CDR3 is CASSQEERDVEQFF. The DNA of the CDR3 is TGCGCCAGCAGCCAAGAAGAGCGGGATGTTGAGCAGTTCTTC.

In its sample, this clonotype was seen many times. This rearrangement joins TRBV28 to TRBJ2-7, with D possibly being TRBD1 or TRBD2 (5 bases each). Germline values: CDR1 MDHEN, CDR2 SYDVKM. V was trimmed by 4 bases and J by 6 bases, leaving 16 bases between them. The CDR3 runs 14 residues. The CDR3: CASSSPGRPFEQYF. The CDR3 bases are TGTGCCAGCAGTTCACCGGGACGGCCATTCGAGCAGTACTTC.

This clonotype has at least ten counts. This chain uses TRBV18 with TRBJ1-5, with D possibly TRBD1 on 5 matching bases. From germline, CDR1 is KGHSH and CDR2 LQKENI. The CDR3 loop spans 14 amino acids. V lost 8 bases, J lost 4 bases, and 15 bases lay in between. The CDR3 protein is CASSPTGGNQPQHF. The CDR3 nucleotides read TGTGCCAGCAGTCCTACTGGGGGGAATCAGCCCCAGCATTTT.

The chain recombines TRBV2 with TRBJ2-5; 13 bases are shared with TRBD2. The V and J ends lost 4 bases and 4 bases, in that order; junction bases with no gene match: 3. Germline V gene data show CDR1 as SNHLY and CDR2 as FYNNEI. This CDR3 is 15 amino acids long. CDR3 region: CASSGRLAGGETQYF. CDR3 coding DNA: TGTGCCAGCAGTGGCAGACTAGCGGGGGGAGAGACCCAGTACTTC.

This clonotype was detected ten times or more. The chain carries TRBV20-1 and TRBJ2-3; 12 nucleotides line up with TRBD2. The trim removed 2 bases at V and 0 bases at J, leaving 6 bases unmatched. Germline CDR1 is DFQATT and CDR2 is SNEGSKA (reference sequence). The length of the CDR3 is 17 residues. CDR3 region: CSARRPLAGGSTDTQYF. DNA for the CDR3: TGCAGTGCTAGACGGCCCCTAGCGGGAGGGAGCACAGATACGCAGTATTTT.

This clonotype was picked up a small number of times. A clone one base away is much larger, so this may be a read error. The rearrangement joins TRBV15 to TRBJ1-1; D perhaps matches TRBD1 (5 bases). This CDR3 spans 17 amino acids. CDR1 is LNHNV, CDR2 YYDKDF, per germline (reference sequence). V lost 0 bases and J lost 1, with 15 bases in between. The CDR3 sequence: CATSRDGTRTPNTEAFF. The CDR3 region has the DNA TGTGCCACCAGCAGAGATGGTACCCGGACACCGAACACTGAAGCTTTCTTT.

This clonotype was recorded many times. The chain is built from TRBV18 and TRBJ1-6, with D possibly being TRBD1 (5 bases). The CDR3 has 12 residues. V was trimmed by 3 bases and J by 8 bases, leaving 5 bases between them. Germline assignment: CDR1 KGHSH and CDR2 LQKENI. CDR3 in DNA: TGTGCCAGCTCACCGGGGGATTCACCCCTCCACTTT. Translated, it gives CASSPGDSPLHF.

This clonotype has only a few counts. V usage is TRBV27 and J usage is TRBJ1-1; 11 positions match TRBD1. This CDR3 is 14 amino acids long. With 5 bases clipped from V and 7 bases from J, the junction kept 6 bases outside the gene matches. CDR1 is MNHEY and CDR2 is SMNVEV in the germline V gene (reference sequence). CDR3 bases: TGTGCCAGCAGTCAGGGACAGGGGGGGTTTGAAGCTTTCTTT. Its translation: CASSQGQGGFEAFF.

The J gene is TRBJ2-7, the V gene TRBV18, with TRBD1 identical over 10 bases. Germline CDR1 is KGHSH and CDR2 is LQKENI. With 6 bases clipped from V and 1 base from J, the junction kept 9 bases outside the gene matches. CDR3 size: 16 residues. The CDR3 spells CASSQSPGQGSYEQYF. The CDR3 DNA reads as TGTGCCAGCTCGCAGTCTCCGGGACAGGGGTCCTACGAGCAGTACTTC. Full variable domain (outside the CDR3, taken from reference TRBV18 and TRBJ2-7): NAGVMQNPRHLVRRRGQEARLRCSPMKGHSHVYWYRQLPEEGLKFMVYLQKENIIDESGMPKERFSAEFPKEGPSILRIQQVVRGDSAAYFCASSQSPGQGSYEQYFGPGTRLTVT.

The CDR3 reads CASSPREIRGLNADTQYF. CDR3 coding DNA: TGTGCCAGCAGTCCCCGGGAAATTCGGGGACTCAATGCAGATACGCAGTATTTT. The V and J genes are TRBV12-3 or TRBV12-4 and TRBJ2-3, with D possibly being TRBD2 (6 bases). CDR3 length: 18 amino acids. V shed 5 bases and J shed 4 bases, with 25 bases lying between them.

This clonotype showed up just a few times. CDR3 in amino acids: CSAREPRGGNTEAFF. CDR3 DNA: TGCAGTGCTAGAGAACCCAGGGGGGGGAACACTGAAGCTTTCTTT. This chain joins TRBV20-1 and TRBJ1-1; 7 bases align to TRBD1. V was clipped by 0 bases and J by 1 base; unmatched bases: 5. The CDR3 is made up of 15 amino acids. Germline loops: CDR1 DFQATT, CDR2 SNEGSKA (reference sequence).

This clonotype was found many times. V is TRBV5-1 and J is TRBJ1-2; D is undetermined. This CDR3 comprises 15 residues. Trimming stripped 0 bases from V and 6 bases from J, with 15 bases between. In germline, CDR1 is SGHRS, CDR2 YFSETQ. In DNA, the CDR3 is TGCGCCAGCAGCTTGGCCCGGCTTGCGAAGGATGGCTACACCTTC. Its protein is CASSLARLAKDGYTF.

The chain couples TRBV30 to TRBJ2-2; TRBD1 might be the D (5 bases). This CDR3 is 13 amino acids long. CDR1 is GTSNPN, CDR2 SVGIG, per germline (reference sequence). V was trimmed by 4 bases and J by 3 bases, leaving 9 bases between them. CDR3: CAWKPGHTGELFF. CDR3 nucleotide sequence: TGTGCCTGGAAGCCAGGGCACACCGGGGAGCTGTTTTTT.

This clonotype appeared a few times. The chain uses TRBV6-1 and TRBJ2-1; D is uncertain. Per the germline V gene, CDR1 is MNHNS and CDR2 is SASEGT. V lost 10 bases and J 4 bases, leaving 20 bases between the germline ends. This CDR3 is built from 15 residues. The chain's CDR3 is CATVPDPFWYNEQFF. CDR3 nucleotides: TGTGCCACCGTGCCGGACCCTTTTTGGTACAATGAGCAGTTCTTC.

In this sample, this clonotype turned up many times. This sequence joins TRBV20-1 and TRBJ1-4; a weak D match, TRBD1 (5 bases). The germline V gene encodes CDR1 DFQATT and CDR2 SNEGSKA (reference sequence). This CDR3 has 13 amino acids. Trimming took off 5 bases at V and 4 bases at J, with 11 bases between the two ends. CDR3 sequence (DNA): TGCAGTGCTCCTTCGGGGCTTAATGAAAAACTGTTTTTT. Translation gives CSAPSGLNEKLFF.

Ten or more counts support this clonotype. This chain uses TRBV11-2 with TRBJ1-1; D ambiguous. This CDR3 comprises 12 residues. V lost 5 bases, J lost 10 bases, and 14 bases lay in between. The germline gives CDR1 SGHAT, CDR2 FQNNGV. CDR3 in amino acids: CASSPSYGLAFF. The CDR3 DNA sequence: TGTGCCAGCAGCCCCTCATATGGGTTAGCTTTCTTT.

This clonotype was observed at least ten times. This chain uses TRBV28 with TRBJ2-1, with D perhaps TRBD2 (6 bases). Germline CDR1 MDHEN, CDR2 SYDVKM. V was clipped by 6 bases and J by 2 bases, with 17 bases between them. There are 16 residues in the CDR3. CDR3 region: CASRKGRRGPYNEQFF. As DNA, the CDR3 is TGTGCCAGCAGAAAGGGGAGGCGGGGTCCCTACAATGAGCAGTTCTTC.

V gene TRBV20-1 combines with J gene TRBJ2-3; the match to TRBD2 covers 7 bases. V was clipped by 3 bases and J by 4 bases; unmatched bases: 16. Germline V gene data show CDR1 as DFQATT and CDR2 as SNEGSKA (reference sequence). This CDR3 is built from 17 residues. CDR3 DNA: TGCAGTGCTAGGAGCGCGGGAGTCAAGACGGTCCCAGATACGCAGTATTTT. Its translation: CSARSAGVKTVPDTQYF.

This clonotype was counted a single time. At one of its ends the junction is not consistent with the germline gene, which may arise from a read error. The rearrangement joins TRBV7-2 to TRBJ2-6, with a tentative D call TRBD2 (6 bases). Germline lookup yields CDR1 SGHTA and CDR2 FQGNSA. The CDR3 covers 15 residues. In DNA, the CDR3 is TGCGCCAGCAGCCAGGAGGGGTCTGGGGCCAACGTCCTGACTTTC. It is translated as CASSQEGSGANVLTF.

This clonotype showed up many times. The chain has TRBV2 and TRBJ2-7; D is unresolved. From germline, CDR1 is SNHLY and CDR2 FYNNEI. V was shortened by 4 bases and J by 1 base, with 5 bases between the two germline ends. This CDR3 has 12 residues. The CDR3 region is CASSAASYEQYF. In nucleotides, the CDR3 is TGTGCCAGCAGTGCGGCTTCCTACGAGCAGTACTTC.